There are many counts of the clone carrying this TCR beta chain. This sample stems from a study of shared clonotypes between healthy human individuals. Produced via immunoSEQ multiplex PCR; TCRdb's table is partial and in-frame only. The profile covers about 640,000 clones, with roughly 70% appearing a single time and approximately 1.8% taken by the ten largest. The CDR3 totals 14 residues. Unmatched junction bases numbered 3, after V lost 5 bases and J lost 7 bases. CDR1 and CDR2 (germline): MGHDK, SYGVNS. Material for sequencing was memory CD4+ T cells sorted from blood. Sample subset: CD45RA-negative fraction. V is TRBV25-1 and J is TRBJ2-1; the match to TRBD2 covers 12 bases. This clonotype was obtained from a woman between 25 and 40 years old in good health. The CDR3 loop is CASSLAGGTNEQFF. In DNA, the CDR3 is TGTGCCAGCAGTCTAGCGGGAGGGACGAATGAGCAGTTCTTC.